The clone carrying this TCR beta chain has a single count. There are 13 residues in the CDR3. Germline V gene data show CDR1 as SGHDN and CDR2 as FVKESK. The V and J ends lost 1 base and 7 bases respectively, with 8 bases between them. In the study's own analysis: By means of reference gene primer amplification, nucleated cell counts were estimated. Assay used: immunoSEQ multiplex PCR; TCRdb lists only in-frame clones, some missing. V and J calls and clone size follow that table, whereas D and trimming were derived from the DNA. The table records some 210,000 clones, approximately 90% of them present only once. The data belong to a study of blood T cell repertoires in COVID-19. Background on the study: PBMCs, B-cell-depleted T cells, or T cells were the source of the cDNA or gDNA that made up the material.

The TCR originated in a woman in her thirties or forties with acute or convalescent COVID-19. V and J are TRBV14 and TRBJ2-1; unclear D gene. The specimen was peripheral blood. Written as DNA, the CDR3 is TGTGCCAGCAGCCAAGGACTCTTTAATGAGCAGTTCTTC. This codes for CASSQGLFNEQFF.